This is a list of T cell receptor beta chains from one sample in a study of T cell responses to AZD1222 COVID-19 vaccine. Method: immunoSEQ multiplex PCR; TCRdb's copy keeps in-frame clones and lacks some. Here the sample spans some 200,000 clones, roughly nine tenths being singletons. Sequenced here: peripheral blood, sampled 28 days after the second AZD1222 dose. The receptor source for this set is an adult who received the AZD1222 COVID-19 vaccine. CDR3s include the opening cysteine and the closing phenylalanine or tryptophan. D genes are given only for firm matches. Clone size is shown for a subset of rows, as once, few, many or a class of expanded clone.

abundance: NA; v_gene: TRBV27; d_gene: TRBD1; j_gene: TRBJ2-7; CDR3aa: CASSLRDRGYEQYF; CDR3nt: TGTGCCAGCAGTTTACGGGACAGGGGTTACGAGCAGTACTTC
abundance: NA; v_gene: TRBV28; d_gene: TRBD1; j_gene: TRBJ1-4; CDR3aa: CASSLWDRNEKLFF; CDR3nt: TGTGCCAGCAGTTTATGGGACAGGAATGAAAAACTGTTTTTT
abundance: NA; v_gene: TRBV11-3; d_gene: NA; j_gene: TRBJ2-3; CDR3aa: CASSSGGSRTQYF; CDR3nt: TGTGCCAGCAGCTCCGGGGGTAGCAGGACGCAGTATTTT
abundance: NA; v_gene: TRBV15; d_gene: NA; j_gene: TRBJ1-2; CDR3aa: CATSRDGTGYGYTF; CDR3nt: TGTGCCACCAGCAGAGACGGGACTGGCTATGGCTACACCTTC
abundance: NA; v_gene: TRBV11-2; d_gene: TRBD2; j_gene: TRBJ2-3; CDR3aa: CASSLGASGYTYTQYF; CDR3nt: TGTGCCAGCAGCTTAGGGGCTAGCGGGTACACATATACGCAGTATTTT
abundance: once; v_gene: TRBV9; d_gene: NA; j_gene: TRBJ2-2; CDR3aa: CASSARGAGELFF; CDR3nt: TGTGCCAGCAGCGCCCGTGGGGCCGGGGAGCTGTTTTTT
abundance: NA; v_gene: TRBV4-2; d_gene: NA; j_gene: TRBJ2-7; CDR3aa: CASSQVPDRRSYEQYF; CDR3nt: TGTGCCAGCAGCCAAGTTCCGGACAGAAGATCCTACGAGCAGTACTTC
abundance: NA; v_gene: TRBV28; d_gene: TRBD2; j_gene: TRBJ2-7; CDR3aa: CASSVTSGRIYEQYF; CDR3nt: TGTGCCAGCAGTGTGACTAGCGGGAGGATCTACGAGCAGTACTTC
abundance: NA; v_gene: TRBV10-3; d_gene: TRBD1; j_gene: TRBJ1-5; CDR3aa: CAISDPGQGHQPQHF; CDR3nt: TGTGCCATCAGTGACCCTGGACAGGGGCATCAGCCCCAGCATTTT
abundance: NA; v_gene: TRBV7-9; d_gene: TRBD2; j_gene: TRBJ2-1; CDR3aa: CALASGESYNEQFF; CDR3nt: TGTGCCCTTGCTAGCGGGGAGTCCTACAATGAGCAGTTCTTC
abundance: NA; v_gene: TRBV5-4; d_gene: TRBD1; j_gene: TRBJ1-2; CDR3aa: CASSPGQGGYGYTF; CDR3nt: TGTGCCAGCAGCCCGGGACAGGGCGGCTATGGCTACACCTTC
abundance: NA; v_gene: TRBV7-9; d_gene: NA; j_gene: TRBJ1-2; CDR3aa: CASSLAPQDGYTF; CDR3nt: TGTGCCAGCAGCTTAGCCCCTCAGGACGGCTACACCTTC
abundance: once; v_gene: TRBV7-2; d_gene: NA; j_gene: TRBJ2-2; CDR3aa: CASSLEGGTGELFF; CDR3nt: TGTGCCAGCAGCTTAGAGGGAGGCACCGGGGAGCTGTTTTTT
abundance: NA; v_gene: TRBV19; d_gene: NA; j_gene: TRBJ2-7; CDR3aa: CASSFAVKIYEQYF; CDR3nt: TGTGCCAGTAGCTTCGCGGTAAAAATCTACGAGCAGTACTTC
abundance: NA; v_gene: TRBV6-5; d_gene: NA; j_gene: TRBJ2-5; CDR3aa: CASSVSWGIQETQYF; CDR3nt: TGTGCCAGCTCCGTTTCTTGGGGGATCCAAGAGACCCAGTACTTC
abundance: NA; v_gene: TRBV15; d_gene: TRBD2; j_gene: TRBJ2-1; CDR3aa: CATSIERRAGGNEQFF; CDR3nt: TGTGCCACCAGCATTGAAAGAAGAGCGGGGGGAAATGAGCAGTTCTTC
abundance: NA; v_gene: TRBV6-5; d_gene: TRBD1; j_gene: TRBJ1-2; CDR3aa: CASRGQAEGYTF; CDR3nt: TGTGCCAGCAGAGGACAGGCGGAGGGCTACACCTTC
abundance: NA; v_gene: TRBV14; d_gene: NA; j_gene: TRBJ1-1; CDR3aa: CASSQDPPPPRLPNTEAFF; CDR3nt: TGTGCCAGCAGCCAAGATCCCCCCCCACCCAGGTTGCCGAACACTGAAGCTTTCTTT